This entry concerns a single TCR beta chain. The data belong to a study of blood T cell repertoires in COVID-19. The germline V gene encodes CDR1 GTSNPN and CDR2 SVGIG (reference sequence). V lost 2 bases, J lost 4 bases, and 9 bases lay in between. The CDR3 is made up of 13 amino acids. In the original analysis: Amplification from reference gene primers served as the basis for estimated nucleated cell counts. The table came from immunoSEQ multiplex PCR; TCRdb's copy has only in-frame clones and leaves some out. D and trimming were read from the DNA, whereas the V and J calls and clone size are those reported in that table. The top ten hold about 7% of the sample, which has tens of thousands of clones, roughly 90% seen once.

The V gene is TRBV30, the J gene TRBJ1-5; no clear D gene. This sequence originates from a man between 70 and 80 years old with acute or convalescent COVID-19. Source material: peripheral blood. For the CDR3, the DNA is TGTGCCTGGAGTACCCGGGATAATCAGCCCCAGCATTTT. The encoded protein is CAWSTRDNQPQHF. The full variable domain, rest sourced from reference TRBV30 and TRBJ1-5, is SQTIHQWPATLVQPVGSPLSLECTVEGTSNPNLYWYRQAAGRGLQLLFYSVGIGQISSEVPQNLSASRPQDRQFILSSKKLLLSDSGFYLCAWSTRDNQPQHFGDGTRLSIL.